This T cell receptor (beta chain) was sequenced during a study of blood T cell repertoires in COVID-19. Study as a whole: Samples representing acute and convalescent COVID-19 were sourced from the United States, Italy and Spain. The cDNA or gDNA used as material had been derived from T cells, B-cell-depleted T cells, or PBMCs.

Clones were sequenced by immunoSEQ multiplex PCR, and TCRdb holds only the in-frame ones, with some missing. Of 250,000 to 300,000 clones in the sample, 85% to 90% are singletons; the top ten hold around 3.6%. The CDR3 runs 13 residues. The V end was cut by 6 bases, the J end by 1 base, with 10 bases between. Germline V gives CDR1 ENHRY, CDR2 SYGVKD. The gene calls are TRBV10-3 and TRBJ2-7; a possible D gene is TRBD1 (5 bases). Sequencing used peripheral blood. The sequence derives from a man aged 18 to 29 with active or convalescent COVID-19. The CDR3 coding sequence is TGTGCCATCAGAGATGACAGATCCTACGAGCAGTACTTC. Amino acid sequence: CAIRDDRSYEQYF.